Sequencing of this T cell receptor beta chain was carried out in a study of OX40 agonist ivuxolimab in advanced cancers. Overall study context: Participants could have had prior anti-PD-1, anti-PD-L1 or anti-CTLA-4 therapy, and more than 35% had some.

The CDR3 is 13 residues long. The germline gives CDR1 SGHVS, CDR2 FQNEAQ. Trimming left V 3 bases short and J 4 bases short, with 9 bases between. A remark on this clone: Its antigen remains unidentified.

General study findings and limits: CD8+ T cells were the subset that, on average, had more expanded clones than CD4+.

The table came from immunoSEQ multiplex PCR; TCRdb's copy has only in-frame clones and leaves some out. Altogether around 76,000 clones are present, roughly nine tenths being singletons, with the ten largest covering nearly 8%. The rearrangement uses TRBV7-8 and TRBJ1-2, with D unclear. This clonotype was sampled from an adult with an advanced solid tumor such as melanoma, head and neck, liver or kidney cancer. Sequences were derived from CD4+ or CD8+ T cells sorted from blood, sampled in a trial of the OX40 agonist ivuxolimab. The CDR3 nucleotides read TGTGCCAGCAGCTTCGGGTTGGGCTATGGCTACACCTTC. It is translated as CASSFGLGYGYTF.